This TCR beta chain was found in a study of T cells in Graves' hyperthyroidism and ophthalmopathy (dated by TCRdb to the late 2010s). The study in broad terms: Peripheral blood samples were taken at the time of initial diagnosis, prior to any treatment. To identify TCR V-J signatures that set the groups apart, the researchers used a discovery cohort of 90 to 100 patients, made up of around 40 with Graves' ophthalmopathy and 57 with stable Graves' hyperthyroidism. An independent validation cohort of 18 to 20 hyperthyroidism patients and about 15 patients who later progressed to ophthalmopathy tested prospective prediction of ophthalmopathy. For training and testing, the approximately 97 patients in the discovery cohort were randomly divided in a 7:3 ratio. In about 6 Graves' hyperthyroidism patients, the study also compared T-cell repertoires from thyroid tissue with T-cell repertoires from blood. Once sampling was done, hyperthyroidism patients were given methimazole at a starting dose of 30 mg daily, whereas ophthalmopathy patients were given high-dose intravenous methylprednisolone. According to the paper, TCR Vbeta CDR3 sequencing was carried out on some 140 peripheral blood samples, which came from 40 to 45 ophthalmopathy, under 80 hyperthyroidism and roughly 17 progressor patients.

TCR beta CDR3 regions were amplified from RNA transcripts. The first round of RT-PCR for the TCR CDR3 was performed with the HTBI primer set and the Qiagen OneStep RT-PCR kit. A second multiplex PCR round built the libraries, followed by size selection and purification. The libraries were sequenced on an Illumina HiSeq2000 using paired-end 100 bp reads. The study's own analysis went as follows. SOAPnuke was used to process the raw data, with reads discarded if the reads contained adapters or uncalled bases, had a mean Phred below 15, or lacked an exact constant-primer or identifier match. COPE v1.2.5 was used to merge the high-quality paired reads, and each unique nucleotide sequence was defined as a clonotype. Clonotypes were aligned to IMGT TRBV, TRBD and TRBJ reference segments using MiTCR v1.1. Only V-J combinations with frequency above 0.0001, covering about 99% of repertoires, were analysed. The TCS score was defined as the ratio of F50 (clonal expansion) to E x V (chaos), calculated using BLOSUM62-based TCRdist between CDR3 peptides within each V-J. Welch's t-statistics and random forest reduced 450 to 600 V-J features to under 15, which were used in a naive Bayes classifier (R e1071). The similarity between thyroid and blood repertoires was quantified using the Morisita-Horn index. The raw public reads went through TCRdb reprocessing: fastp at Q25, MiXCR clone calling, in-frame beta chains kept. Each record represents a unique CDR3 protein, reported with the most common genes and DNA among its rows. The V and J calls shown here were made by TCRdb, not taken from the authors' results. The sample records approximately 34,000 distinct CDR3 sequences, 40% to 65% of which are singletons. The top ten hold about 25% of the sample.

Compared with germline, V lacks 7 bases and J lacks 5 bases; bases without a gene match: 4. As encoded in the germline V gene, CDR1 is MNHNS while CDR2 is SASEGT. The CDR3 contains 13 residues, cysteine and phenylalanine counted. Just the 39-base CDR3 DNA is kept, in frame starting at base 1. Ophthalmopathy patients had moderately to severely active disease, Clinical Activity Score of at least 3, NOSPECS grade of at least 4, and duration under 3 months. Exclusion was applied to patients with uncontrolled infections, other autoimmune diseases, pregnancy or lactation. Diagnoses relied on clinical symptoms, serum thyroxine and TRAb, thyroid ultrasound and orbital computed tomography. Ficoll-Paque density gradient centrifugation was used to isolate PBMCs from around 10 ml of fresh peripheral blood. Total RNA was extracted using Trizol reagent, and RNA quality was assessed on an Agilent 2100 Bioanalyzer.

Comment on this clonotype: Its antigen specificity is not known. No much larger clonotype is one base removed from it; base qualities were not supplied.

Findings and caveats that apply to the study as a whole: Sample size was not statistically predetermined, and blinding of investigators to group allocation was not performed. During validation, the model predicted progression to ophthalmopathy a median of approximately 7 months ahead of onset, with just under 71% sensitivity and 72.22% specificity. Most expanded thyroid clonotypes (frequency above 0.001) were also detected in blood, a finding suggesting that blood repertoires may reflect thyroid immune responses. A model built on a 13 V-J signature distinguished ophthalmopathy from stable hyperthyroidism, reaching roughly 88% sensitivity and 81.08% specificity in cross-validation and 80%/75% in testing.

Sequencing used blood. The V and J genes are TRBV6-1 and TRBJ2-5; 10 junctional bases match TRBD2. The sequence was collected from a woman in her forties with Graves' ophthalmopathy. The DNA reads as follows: TGTGCCAGCAAACTAGCGGGATGGGAGACCCAGTACTTC. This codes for CASKLAGWETQYF.